This T cell receptor (beta chain) was retrieved from a study of cytomegalovirus exposure and HLA in healthy donors (dated by TCRdb to 2016 to 2017). Background for the entire study: An earlier analysis of several hundred of the donors reported 250 to 350 Gb of sequence data and around 110 million unique TCR beta sequences from around 200 million T cells. An early release covering just under 650 HLA-typed donors comprised roughly 300 gigabases of sequencing data and tens of millions of unique TCR sequences. Of the roughly 420 genotyped donors, more than 75% were placed in the genetic ancestry cluster associated with self-reported Caucasian donors. The study was designed to test whether signatures of past pathogen exposure could be identified by cataloging public T cell receptors. Using immunosequencing, the study profiled T cell repertoires from about 620 subjects and related those repertoires to cytomegalovirus serostatus. Besides the first cohort of hundreds of subjects, a separate validation cohort made up of 90 to 150 different subjects was used. High-throughput TCR immunosequencing, statistical association of individual TCRs with disease status, and machine learning were combined to predict cytomegalovirus infection status. A later analysis re-examined previously published TCR beta repertoires from roughly 650 donors and added high-resolution HLA genotyping to investigate patterns of TCR occurrence. Rather than drawing on any new phenotypic data, the later analysis identified candidate immune exposures from TCR beta sequences and the way those sequences occurred across donors. An earlier analysis of around 580 of the donors used high-throughput TCR beta sequencing to judge whether each TCR beta V gene segment behaved as functional or pseudogenic. Donor age, sex, ethnicity and CMV serostatus were compiled alongside the repertoire data. In a later genetic analysis, genome-wide SNP genotypes for about 65% of the roughly 670 donors were used, and that subset was treated as a discovery cohort. All discovery cohort repertoires had been generated using a single sequencing platform. HLA typing included class I and class II loci at four-digit resolution. Typing coverage differed by locus: A, B, C, DRB1 and DQB1 were typed in about 629-640 donors, DQA1 in about 510, DPA1 in over 600, and DPB1 in 472. Roughly 5 DR-DQ haplotypes were treated as single units for association and clustering because of strong linkage in the cohort. Among almost 400 genotyped donors of the cohort, an average of around 240,000 unique TCR beta nucleotide sequences were sequenced per donor, roughly 20% of them non-productive. Study-level results and caveats: Because counts were too low, 15 to 20 rarely observed V segments, including chromosome 9 orphons, were left out of the earlier analysis of approximately 580 of the donors. Across donors, most TCR sequences were observed very rarely, whereas some public TCRs were present in many individuals. A later genetic analysis associated a missense DCLRE1C variant with V-gene and J-gene trimming of TCR beta chains, and an independent cohort replicated the association. A few of the identified cytomegalovirus-associated TCR beta chains were confirmed in vitro to be specific for cytomegalovirus antigens. According to a later analysis, parvovirus B19, influenza, CMV and Epstein-Barr virus appeared linked to several top co-occurrence clusters. The authors suggested that the approach could potentially be generalized to other disease states and immunological phenotypes. A cluster of highly shared sequence variants was judged likely to represent a technical artifact of the sequencing pipeline. In this cohort, only TCR beta chains were sequenced, and detectable features were limited by the absence of alpha or paired-chain data. Most CMV-associated TCR beta chains appeared to be HLA-restricted in a later analysis, and the HLA associations seemed to be driven largely by CMV exposure. An earlier analysis of 587 of the donors showed that most TCR beta V segments appeared in productive rearrangements either about 87% or about 30% of the time, which broadly matched IMGT annotations. According to a later analysis, TCR association rates differed among HLA loci, with DRB1 alleles showing the most associated TCRs and HLA-C alleles showing the fewest. The study listed approximately 160 TCR beta chains as associated with cytomegalovirus. According to a later genetic analysis, donors in an Asian-associated ancestry cluster had fewer N-insertions in productive TCRs than the approximately 700-donor mean. For the cohort, immune exposure information was limited to CMV serostatus. Sequencing depth was assumed to be roughly uniform across donors in the presence/absence analyses, though that assumption may not hold. A further reported finding was that TCR beta sequences accurately predicted the HLA-A and HLA-B alleles for most subjects in the first cohort. At a false discovery rate of 0.05, a later analysis linked 16,951 TCR beta sequences to specific HLA alleles. Correlated functional status among segregating V segments might reflect linkage disequilibrium, but an unknown experimental factor could not be ruled out. The classifier was reported to diagnose cytomegalovirus status with high specificity and sensitivity in both the original cohort and the validation cohort. Assigning TCR associations to individual alleles was difficult when HLA alleles, especially DR and DQ, strongly co-occurred. Because HLA typing was unavailable for some donors at each locus, only the typed subset was used in association tests. The 87-base-pair reads could not distinguish some IMGT-functional V segments, including TRBV6-2 and TRBV6-3, so those segments were excluded. In a later analysis, HLA-associated TCR beta chains were found to be more clonally expanded and to have lower generation probabilities than equally common non-associated chains.

The receptor library was made with the immunoSEQ multiplex PCR assay. For the multiplex PCR, a mixture combining 60 forward primers for TCR Vbeta segments and 13 reverse primers for TCR Jbeta segments was used. Amplification of the CDR3 region of rearranged TCR beta genes was performed with a multiplex PCR assay on genomic DNA. The Illumina HiSeq System was used to sequence the amplified TCR beta libraries as 87-base-pair reads. The authors' analysis ran thus. A later analysis tallied 75 million to 95 million unique TCR beta chains across the 650 to 750 repertoires, and some 10 million of those chains were shared by two or more donors. To remove PCR and sequencing errors, raw reads were error-corrected and collapsed into unique sequences using a nearest-neighbor algorithm that merged closely related sequences. CDR3 sequences were aligned to IMGT reference sequences to assign V, D and J gene segments. For a sequence to be retained, at least a six-nucleotide match to both a V gene segment and a J gene segment was required. A rearrangement counted as productive if the CDR3 had no stop codons and remained in frame with V and J, and every other rearrangement counted as non-productive. Following IMGT convention, CDR3 was defined as the stretch from the second conserved V-encoded cysteine to the conserved J-encoded phenylalanine. The earlier analysis of approximately 500 of the donors excluded sequences that lacked an unambiguous match to a single V gene segment. In an earlier analysis of roughly 500 of the donors, V segments were called functional above 56.7% productive rearrangements and were called segregating when the between-donor standard deviation exceeded 5%. A statistical classification framework was built to diagnose cytomegalovirus status from the catalog of TCR beta chain sequences. In a later analysis, TCR nucleotide sequences were compared against IMGT/GENE-DB human TR gene sequences so that V and J genes could be assigned. A later analysis assigned CDR3 sequences and most-parsimonious VDJ recombination scenarios with the TCRdist pipeline. In a later analysis, every TCR beta chain was defined by the combination of its CDR3 amino acid sequence and its V-gene family, and reads without a unique V-gene family were dropped. To address suspected cross-contamination and a sequencing artifact, a later analysis removed approximately 600 highly shared, low-generation-probability nucleotide sequences. In a later analysis, a clonal expansion index was calculated for each public chain from normalized within-repertoire ranks of inferred template counts. In a later analysis, generation probabilities were computed using a VDJ recombination model fitted to out-of-frame rearrangements, and the results were checked against IGoR. Hypergeometric tests were used in a later analysis to score TCR-TCR, TCR-HLA and TCR-CMV co-occurrence, with a repertoire-size bias correction applied to the TCR pairs. To estimate false discovery rates, a later analysis permuted the HLA or CMV assignments 20 times. In a later analysis, co-occurring TCRs were grouped using DBSCAN, with TCRdist sequence similarity added in when clustering inside HLA-allele-positive subsets. Co-occurrence clustering excluded repertoires with fewer than 30,000 or more than 120,000 public chains, plus five with anomalous nucleotide sharing. TCRdb stores this immuneACCESS table with in-frame sequences only. Part of the clones is absent; in the studies checked, under half of the shortfall reflects unresolved V genes, and no reason is known for the rest. That table supplies the V and J calls and clone size; D and trimming were determined from the DNA. Present in this sample are fewer than 120,000 clones, over 65% of which were seen just once. The top ten clonotypes cover 1.3% of the sample.

On this clone: Its antigen target is currently unknown. Within one base of it there is no much larger clone, and no base qualities were kept.

The cohort consisted of 600 to 750 healthy bone marrow donors. At the time of sampling, all cohort members were nominally healthy, though unrecorded immune exposures were likely present. The donor was CMV seronegative and belonged to the group of roughly 330 seronegative cohort members. A peripheral blood sample was collected from each donor, and TCR beta sequencing was performed on peripheral blood mononuclear cells. The Qiagen DNeasy Blood Extraction Kit was used to extract genomic DNA from the blood cell samples. From the cysteine through the phenylalanine, the CDR3 covers 13 amino acids. Only the CDR3 portion is preserved as DNA: 39 bases, with reading frame beginning at the first base. The germline V gene supplies CDR1 SQVTM and CDR2 ANQGSEA. The junction shows trimming of 8 bases on V and 3 bases on J, plus 14 bases between the germline ends.

The chain couples TRBV29-1 to TRBJ2-1; tentative D gene TRBD1, with 7 bases matching. Sequenced input: PBMCs. This receptor was taken from a young woman in good health and CMV-seronegative. Here the CDR3 is given as CSTRQGGYNEQFF. The DNA reads as follows: TGCAGCACGAGACAGGGAGGCTACAATGAGCAGTTCTTC.